The rows below give T cell receptor beta chains drawn from one sample of a study of blood T cell repertoires in COVID-19. TCRdb keeps only in-frame clones here, not all; method: immunoSEQ multiplex PCR. The sample has about 230,000 clones; 75% to 90% are singletons. Sequencing input: peripheral blood. These receptors were taken from a woman between 65 and 79 years old with active or convalescent COVID-19. CDR3s include the opening cysteine and the closing phenylalanine or tryptophan. Each record gives: J gene, D gene, V gene, clone size, CDR3 DNA, CDR3 protein. A D gene is named only where the DNA matches it firmly. Some rows mark clone size as missing; the rest say once, few, many or name a class of expanded clone.

>TRBJ2-2|NA|TRBV5-1|NA
TGCGCCAGCAGTTCTGGGCCGGGGGAAGGCGGGGAGCTGTTTTTT
CASSSGPGEGGELFF
>TRBJ2-2|TRBD1|TRBV18|NA
TGTGCCAGCTCACCAGGGACAGGGGGCAGAACCGGGGAGCTGTTTTTT
CASSPGTGGRTGELFF
>TRBJ1-1|NA|TRBV6-5|NA
TGTGCCAGCAGCCCCCGGACATACCCGAACACTGAAGCTTTCTTT
CASSPRTYPNTEAFF
>TRBJ2-3|NA|TRBV6-6|NA
TGTGCCAGCAACCCCCGGGGGAGCGGCACAGATACGCAGTATTTT
CASNPRGSGTDTQYF
>TRBJ1-2|NA|TRBV14|NA
TGTGCCAGCAGCCGGCATATTAACCCCTATGGCTACACCTTC
CASSRHINPYGYTF
>TRBJ2-1|TRBD1|TRBV7-7|NA
TGTGCTAGCAGCTTGTCGACAGGGGGCGACCCTTACAATGAGCAGTTCTTC
CASSLSTGGDPYNEQFF
>TRBJ1-1|TRBD1|TRBV6-4|few
TGTGCCAGCAGTTTGACAGGGGACACTGAAGCTTTCTTT
CASSLTGDTEAFF
>TRBJ1-1|NA|TRBV6-5|NA
TGTGCCAGCAGTTACAGGACTGTGGACACTGAAGCTTTCTTT
CASSYRTVDTEAFF
>TRBJ2-1|NA|TRBV4-2|NA
TGTGCCAGCAGCCCCGGACCCCAGGGGATCTACAATGAGCAGTTCTTC
CASSPGPQGIYNEQFF
>TRBJ2-7|TRBD1|TRBV3-1/TRBV3-2|NA
TGTGCCAGCAGCCAGGGGACAGGGGAGGGCTACGAGCAGTACTTC
CASSQGTGEGYEQYF
>TRBJ2-3|NA|TRBV24-1|once
TGTGCCACCAGTGATTTCGGGTTACGGGAGATCGGGACAGATACGCAGTATTTT
CATSDFGLREIGTDTQYF
>TRBJ1-5|NA|TRBV5-1|NA
TGCGCCAGCAGCTTATCAGGGCCCCAGCATTTT
CASSLSGPQHF
>TRBJ1-6|NA|TRBV7-8|NA
TGTGCCAGCAGCGTGGACAGTTCACCCCTCCACTTT
CASSVDSSPLHF
>TRBJ2-7|NA|TRBV28|NA
TGTGCCAGCTTGGCGGGCTCCCCCTACGAGCAGTACTTC
CASLAGSPYEQYF
>TRBJ2-7|NA|TRBV28|NA
TGTGCCAGCAGTTTGGGGCGGGAATACGAGCAGTACTTC
CASSLGREYEQYF
>TRBJ2-1|TRBD2|TRBV11-3|NA
TGTGCCAGCAGCTTATTGGGCGGGAGTAACTATGAGCAGTTCTTC
CASSLLGGSNYEQFF
>TRBJ1-2|NA|TRBV3-1/TRBV3-2|NA
TGTGCCAGCAGCCCCTCCGGGACACCATTTGGGGGCTACACCTTC
CASSPSGTPFGGYTF
>TRBJ2-3|NA|TRBV2|NA
TGTGCCAGCACGTTGACTACGGAATCAGATACGCAGTATTTT
CASTLTTESDTQYF
>TRBJ2-5|TRBD1|TRBV20-1|NA
TGCAGTGCTAGTGAAGGGACAGCAGGTCAAGAGACCCAGTACTTC
CSASEGTAGQETQYF
>TRBJ2-1|NA|TRBV4-2|NA
TGTGCCAGCAGCCCCCAAGCGGGCGGGTGGGGTAATGAGCAGTTCTTC
CASSPQAGGWGNEQFF
>TRBJ2-7|NA|TRBV7-2|few
TGTGCCAGCAGCTTAGGGGCAGGGGATACCTACGAGCAGTACTTC
CASSLGAGDTYEQYF
>TRBJ1-1|TRBD1|TRBV28|NA
TGTGCCAGCACCGAAAGAGGGGGCCGGACTGAAGCTTTCTTT
CASTERGGRTEAFF
>TRBJ2-5|TRBD2|TRBV6-2/TRBV6-3|NA
TGTGCCAGCAGTTACCGAGCGGGAGGGCAAGAGACCCAGTACTTC
CASSYRAGGQETQYF
>TRBJ1-1|NA|TRBV3-1/TRBV3-2|NA
TGTGCCAGCAGCCAAAGTGGGGGGACCCTGGTGTTCGCTTTCTTT
CASSQSGGTLVFAFF
>TRBJ2-3|NA|TRBV7-3|NA
TGTGCCAGCAGCGCCCGACAGTCGACACCAGATACGCAGTATTTT
CASSARQSTPDTQYF
>TRBJ2-4|TRBD1|TRBV11-2|once
TGTGCCAGCAGCCGATCGGGACAGGGGGGGAACATTCAGTACTTC
CASSRSGQGGNIQYF
>TRBJ2-1|TRBD2|TRBV30|few
TGTGCCTGGAGTGTAGGTAGCGGGGGCCGGGATGAGCAGTTCTTC
CAWSVGSGGRDEQFF
>TRBJ1-5|NA|TRBV18|NA
TGTGCCAGCTCACCACCGGGAGCTTACGGCAATCAGCCCCAGCATTTT
CASSPPGAYGNQPQHF
>TRBJ1-2|NA|TRBV27|NA
TGTGCCAGCAGTCCTCAGGGGAATAATGGCTACACCTTC
CASSPQGNNGYTF
>TRBJ1-1|NA|TRBV27|NA
TGTGCCAGCAGTTTGTCCACAGGGAGGAACACTGAAGCTTTCTTT
CASSLSTGRNTEAFF
>TRBJ1-1|NA|TRBV7-9|NA
TGTGCCAGCAGCCCCCCACCGGGGTTGAACACTGAAGCTTTCTTT
CASSPPPGLNTEAFF
>TRBJ2-1|NA|TRBV28|NA
TGTGCCAGCAGTTTATTAGGGGGCTACAATGAGCAGTTCTTC
CASSLLGGYNEQFF
>TRBJ1-1|NA|TRBV18|once
TGTGCCAGCTCACCGGGACACTCGAACACTGAAGCTTTCTTT
CASSPGHSNTEAFF
>TRBJ2-3|NA|TRBV19|NA
TGTGCCAGTAGCGCGGGCCGCACAGATACGCAGTATTTT
CASSAGRTDTQYF
>TRBJ1-5|NA|TRBV28|NA
TGTGCCAGCAGTTTAAACTACAGGGCTAAAAATCAGCCCCAGCATTTT
CASSLNYRAKNQPQHF
>TRBJ2-5|TRBD2|TRBV4-2|NA
TGTGCCAGCAGCCCCGGGGGGGCTAGCGGGGACCAAGAGACCCAGTACTTC
CASSPGGASGDQETQYF
>TRBJ2-5|TRBD2|TRBV5-1|once
TGCGCCAGCAGCTTGGGACTAGCGACCCACCAAGAGACCCAGTACTTC
CASSLGLATHQETQYF
>TRBJ1-1|TRBD1|TRBV5-1|NA
TGCGCCAGCAGCTTGGCAGGGGGGCCTTCTAGAGAAGCTTTCTTT
CASSLAGGPSREAFF
>TRBJ2-7|NA|TRBV18|NA
TGTGCCAGCTCACCTCAGGTCTACGAGCAGTACTTC
CASSPQVYEQYF
>TRBJ2-1|NA|TRBV7-7|NA
TGTGCTAGCAGCTTCCGCGTCGGGACTCCCATCAATGAGCAGTTCTTC
CASSFRVGTPINEQFF
>TRBJ1-1|NA|TRBV5-1|NA
TGCGCCAGCAGCTTGGCCCAGGGTTCTTCCGAAGCTTTCTTT
CASSLAQGSSEAFF
>TRBJ1-6|NA|TRBV6-6|NA
TGTGCCAGCAGCATCACGGATAATTCACCCCTCCACTTT
CASSITDNSPLHF
>TRBJ2-1|NA|TRBV12-3/TRBV12-4|NA
TGTGCCAGTGCGGGGAAGCTCTACAATGAGCAGTTCTTC
CASAGKLYNEQFF
>TRBJ2-2|NA|TRBV5-4|NA
TGTGCCAGCAGCTTTCAGAACACCGGGGAGCTGTTTTTT
CASSFQNTGELFF
>TRBJ1-5|TRBD1|TRBV24-1|NA
TGTGCCACCAGTGATTCGTTAAGCACAGGGGGCAGAGAGCCCCAGCATTTT
CATSDSLSTGGREPQHF
>TRBJ1-4|TRBD1|TRBV13|NA
TGTGCCAGCAGCTTACTAGGACAGGGGAATGAAAAACTGTTTTTT
CASSLLGQGNEKLFF
>TRBJ1-2|NA|TRBV5-6|NA
TGTGCCAGCAGCCCACTAAGCTTTGACTATGGCTACACCTTC
CASSPLSFDYGYTF
>TRBJ2-5|TRBD2|TRBV4-1|NA
TGCGCCAGCAGCCAAGATCCAGGACTAGCGGGAGTCGGATCAGAAGAGACCCAGTACTTC
CASSQDPGLAGVGSEETQYF
>TRBJ2-3|TRBD2|TRBV5-1|NA
TGCGCCAGCAGCTATGATCCCCCTAGTCTAGCGGGGCTCACAGATACGCAGTATTTT
CASSYDPPSLAGLTDTQYF
>TRBJ2-7|NA|TRBV28|NA
TGTGCCAGCAGTCCTCATTCGCGGGGCTCGCAGTACTTC
CASSPHSRGSQYF
>TRBJ2-7|TRBD2|TRBV5-1|NA
TGCGCCAGCAGCTTACTAAAGAGGACTAGCGGTTCCTACGAGCAGTACTTC
CASSLLKRTSGSYEQYF
>TRBJ1-2|TRBD1|TRBV6-5|NA
TGTGCCAGCAGCCCCCGGCAGGGGGACTATGGCTACACCTTC
CASSPRQGDYGYTF
>TRBJ1-1|TRBD1|TRBV7-2|NA
TGTGCCAGCGGAAGACCATTCCCCGGACAGGGGGCGCGGGCTGAAGCTTTCTTT
CASGRPFPGQGARAEAFF
>TRBJ1-5|NA|TRBV19|NA
TGTGCCAGTAGTATAGGCCAGCGGCAGCCCCAGCATTTT
CASSIGQRQPQHF
>TRBJ1-1|TRBD1|TRBV20-1|NA
TGCAGTGCTAGTACGACAGGGGGCAGCGCTTTCTTT
CSASTTGGSAFF